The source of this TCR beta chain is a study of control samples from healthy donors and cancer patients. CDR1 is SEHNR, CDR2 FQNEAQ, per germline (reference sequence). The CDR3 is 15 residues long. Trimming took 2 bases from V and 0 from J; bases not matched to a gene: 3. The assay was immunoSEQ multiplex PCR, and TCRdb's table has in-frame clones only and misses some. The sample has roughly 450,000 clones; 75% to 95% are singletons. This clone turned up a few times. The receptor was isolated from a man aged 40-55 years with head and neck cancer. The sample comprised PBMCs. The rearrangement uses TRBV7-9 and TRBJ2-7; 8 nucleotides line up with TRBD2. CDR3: CASSLFGGASYEQYF. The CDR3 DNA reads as TGTGCCAGCAGCTTATTCGGGGGGGCCTCCTACGAGCAGTACTTC.